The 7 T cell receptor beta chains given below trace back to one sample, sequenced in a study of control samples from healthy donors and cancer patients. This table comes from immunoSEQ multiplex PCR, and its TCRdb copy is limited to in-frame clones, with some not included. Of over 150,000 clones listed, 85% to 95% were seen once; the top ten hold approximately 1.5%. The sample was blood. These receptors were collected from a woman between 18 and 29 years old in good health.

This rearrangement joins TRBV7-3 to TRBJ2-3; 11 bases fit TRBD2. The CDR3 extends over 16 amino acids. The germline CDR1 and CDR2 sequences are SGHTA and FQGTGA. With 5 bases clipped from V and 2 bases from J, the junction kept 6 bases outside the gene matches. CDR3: CASSPSSGGLTDTQYF. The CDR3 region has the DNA TGTGCCAGCAGCCCGTCTAGCGGGGGGCTCACAGATACGCAGTATTTT.

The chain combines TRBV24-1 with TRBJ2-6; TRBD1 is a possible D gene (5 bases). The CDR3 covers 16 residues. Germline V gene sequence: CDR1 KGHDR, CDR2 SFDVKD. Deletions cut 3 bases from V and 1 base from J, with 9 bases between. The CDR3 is CATSDRRQSGANVLTF. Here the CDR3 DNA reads TGTGCCACCAGTGATCGCCGACAGTCTGGGGCCAACGTCCTGACTTTC.

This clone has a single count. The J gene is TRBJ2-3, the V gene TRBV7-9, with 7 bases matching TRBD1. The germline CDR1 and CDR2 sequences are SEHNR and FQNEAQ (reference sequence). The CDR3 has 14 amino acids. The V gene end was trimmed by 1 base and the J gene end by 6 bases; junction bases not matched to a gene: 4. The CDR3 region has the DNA TGTGCCAGCAGCTTAGGGACAGGCGCGGATACGCAGTATTTT. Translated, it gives CASSLGTGADTQYF. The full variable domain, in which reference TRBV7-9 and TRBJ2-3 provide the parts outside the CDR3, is DTGVSQNPRHKITKRGQNVTFRCDPISEHNRLYWYRQTLGQGPEFLTYFQNEAQLEKSRLLSDRFSAERPKGSFSTLEIQRTEQGDSAMYLCASSLGTGADTQYFGPGTRLTVL.

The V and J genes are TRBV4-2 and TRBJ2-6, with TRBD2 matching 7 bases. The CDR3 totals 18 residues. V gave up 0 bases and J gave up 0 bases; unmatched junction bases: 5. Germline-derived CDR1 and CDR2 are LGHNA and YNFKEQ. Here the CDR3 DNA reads TGTGCCAGCAGCCAAGAGAGCGGGGCGGTCTCTGGGGCCAACGTCCTGACTTTC. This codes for CASSQESGAVSGANVLTF.

This chain's CDR3 is CASSSTGPGGNSPLHF. The CDR3 DNA is TGTGCCAGCAGCTCAACGGGGCCTGGGGGTAATTCACCCCTCCACTTT. The chain has TRBV5-6 and TRBJ1-6, with D possibly matching TRBD1 (5 bases). Per germline, CDR1 SGHDT and CDR2 YYEEEE. The CDR3 is made up of 16 amino acids. The V end lost 3 bases, the J end lost 6 bases, and 16 bases lay between the germline ends.

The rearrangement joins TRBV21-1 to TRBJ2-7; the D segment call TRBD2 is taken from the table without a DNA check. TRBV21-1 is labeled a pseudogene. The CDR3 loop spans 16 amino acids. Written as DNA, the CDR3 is TGTGCCAGCAGCAAAGGATCTCATGACTCTATCTACGAGCAGTACTTC. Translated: CASSKGSHDSIYEQYF.

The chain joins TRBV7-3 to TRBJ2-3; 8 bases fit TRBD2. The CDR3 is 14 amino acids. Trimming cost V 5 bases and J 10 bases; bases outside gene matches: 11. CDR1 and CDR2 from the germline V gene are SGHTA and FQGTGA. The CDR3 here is CASSPLGGGRAQYF. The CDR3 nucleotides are TGTGCCAGCAGCCCCCTGGGCGGGGGGCGCGCGCAGTATTTT.